The 15 T cell receptor beta chains presented below share a single source sample, sequenced in a study of glioma-infiltrating T cells after dendritic cell vaccination. The protocol was immunoSEQ multiplex PCR, while the TCRdb copy is restricted to in-frame clones and leaves out a portion. The top ten clones hold roughly 2.5% of a sample with roughly 100,000 clones, around 90% of them seen once. Time point of the sample: after dendritic cell vaccination, including at tumor progression/relapse. The input for sequencing was blood, taken after dendritic cell vaccination. The receptors stem from a human donor with glioblastoma.

The rearrangement links TRBV7-6 to TRBJ2-7; 9 nucleotides match TRBD1. This CDR3 contains 14 residues. Per germline, CDR1 SGHVS and CDR2 FNYEAQ. V was pared by 0 bases and J by 6 bases, with 3 bases of the junction left unmatched. CDR3 in DNA: TGTGCCAGCAGCTTAGCACAGGGGGCCATCGAGCAGTACTTC. Amino acid sequence: CASSLAQGAIEQYF. Supplemented by reference TRBV7-6 and TRBJ2-7, the full variable domain reads GAGVSQSPRYKVTKRGQDVALRCDPISGHVSLYWYRQALGQGPEFLTYFNYEAQQDKSGLPNDRFSAERPEGSISTLTIQRTEQRDSAMYRCASSLAQGAIEQYFGPGTRLTVT.

This rearrangement joins TRBV6-1 to TRBJ1-5; D not resolved. Trimming shortened V by 3 bases and J by 0 bases, and 9 bases separated the two germline ends. The CDR3 length is 15 residues. CDR1 MNHNS and CDR2 SASEGT come from the germline V gene. CDR3 nucleotide sequence: TGTGCCAGCAGTGAGGGGAGTTATAGCAATCAGCCCCAGCATTTT. This codes for CASSEGSYSNQPQHF.

The chain links TRBV13 to TRBJ1-1; the D is unclear. The CDR3 extends over 13 amino acids. V was shortened by 4 bases and J by 1 base, with 7 bases between the two germline ends. Germline CDR1 reads PRHDT; CDR2 reads FYEKMQ (reference sequence). The CDR3 reads CASSSNRNTEAFF. In nucleotides, the CDR3 is TGTGCCAGCAGCTCCAACAGGAACACTGAAGCTTTCTTT.

CDR3 DNA: TGTGCCAGCAGCCGGGACAGTCAGCCCCAGCATTTT. Translation gives CASSRDSQPQHF. This chain uses TRBV7-9 with TRBJ1-5, with TRBD1 identical over 7 bases. The germline V gene encodes CDR1 SEHNR and CDR2 FQNEAQ (reference sequence). This CDR3 comprises 12 residues. Losses at the gene ends were 5 bases for V and 6 bases for J; bases not matched to a gene: 1.

The chain is built from TRBV7-3 and TRBJ2-3, with D perhaps matching TRBD1 (6 bases). Trimming pared 0 bases from V and 4 bases from J, leaving 11 bases between. The CDR3 contains 15 residues. Per the germline V gene, CDR1 is SGHTA and CDR2 is FQGTGA. The CDR3 sequence: CASSLTGGASDTQYF. The CDR3 DNA follows: TGTGCCAGCAGCTTAACTGGGGGCGCCTCAGATACGCAGTATTTT.

This clone was found a few times. This same CDR3 is encoded by further DNA sequences in the sample. The V gene is TRBV2, the J gene TRBJ1-6; the match to TRBD1 covers 9 bases. The CDR3 length is 15 residues. V shed 4 bases and J 8 bases; nucleotides not matched to a gene: 6. Germline V gene lookup returns CDR1 SNHLY and CDR2 FYNNEI. Written as DNA, the CDR3 is TGTGCCAGCAGTGTGACAGGGGGTCGGGATTCACCCCTCCACTTT. Translating gives CASSVTGGRDSPLHF.

The chain carries TRBV7-2 and TRBJ2-7, with 11 bases matching TRBD2. The CDR3 is made up of 15 amino acids. V was pared by 4 bases and J by 6 bases, with 8 bases of the junction left unmatched. CDR1 and CDR2 (germline): SGHTA, FQGNSA. CDR3 residues: CASSSGLAEIGEQYF. CDR3 DNA: TGTGCCAGCAGCTCGGGACTAGCGGAGATAGGCGAGCAGTACTTC.

Note on this clone: At one boundary the junction diverges from the germline segment, which might be a read error. The V and J genes are TRBV28 and TRBJ2-5; D possibly corresponds to TRBD2 (7 bases). There are 14 residues in the CDR3. CDR1 is MDHEN, CDR2 SYDVKM, per germline. CDR3 DNA sequence: TGTGCCAGCAGTTTTCTGGCTAGGGGGGGAGGGGCTCACTTC. Amino acid sequence: CASSFLARGGGAHF. The complete variable domain, with remaining parts taken from reference TRBV28 and TRBJ2-5, reads DVKVTQSSRYLVKRTGEKVFLECVQDMDHENMFWYRQDPGLGLRLIYFSYDVKMKEKGDIPEGYSVSREKKERFSLILESASTNQTSMYLCASSFLARGGGAHFGPGTRLLVL.

The V call is TRBV15, the J call TRBJ1-4; 9 bases agree with TRBD1. CDR1 and CDR2 from the germline V gene are LNHNV and YYDKDF (reference sequence). With 5 bases clipped from V and 7 bases from J, the junction kept 11 bases outside the gene matches. This CDR3 comprises 16 residues. The CDR3 sequence: CATSGLRQGDFEKLFF. CDR3 coding DNA: TGTGCCACCAGCGGACTGAGACAGGGGGACTTTGAAAAACTGTTTTTT. The variable domain in full, with the rest retrieved from reference TRBV15 and TRBJ1-4, is DAMVIQNPRYQVTQFGKPVTLSCSQTLNHNVMYWYQQKSSQAPKLLFHYYDKDFNNEADTPDNFQSRRPNTSFCFLDIRSPGLGDTAMYLCATSGLRQGDFEKLFFGSGTQLSVL.

The count of this clone is one. The gene calls are TRBV4-2 and TRBJ2-3, with 7 bases fitting TRBD1. The J segment lost 0 bases and the V segment lost 3 bases, leaving 3 bases of the junction unmatched. The CDR3 runs to 15 residues. Per germline, CDR1 LGHNA and CDR2 YNFKEQ. The CDR3 coding sequence is TGTGCCAGCAGCCAGCCAGGGGGAAGCACAGATACGCAGTATTTT. Translating it yields CASSQPGGSTDTQYF.

This chain links TRBV6-1 with TRBJ2-7, with 7 positions matching TRBD1. The V gene's germline CDR1 is MNHNS and CDR2 SASEGT. There are 16 residues in the CDR3. V gave up 4 bases and J gave up 2 bases; unmatched junction bases: 11. The CDR3, as DNA: TGTGCCAGCAGTGGGTCAGGGGGAAACACCGCCTACGAGCAGTACTTC. Translation gives CASSGSGGNTAYEQYF.

The chain carries TRBV4-1 and TRBJ1-4; D call uncertain. V was pared by 1 base and J by 5 bases, with 17 bases between. The length of the CDR3 is 17 residues. The germline V gene encodes CDR1 MGHRA and CDR2 YSYEKL. CDR3 sequence: CASSQGPIGRGNEKLFF. CDR3 DNA sequence: TGCGCCAGCAGCCAAGGCCCCATCGGGCGAGGGAATGAAAAACTGTTTTTT.

Details on this clone: This CDR3 is also generated by other DNA sequences in the sample. This chain links TRBV29-1 with TRBJ2-7, with 10 bases matching TRBD2. V was pared by 7 bases and J by 2 bases, with 14 bases of the junction left unmatched. This CDR3 region has 16 residues. The germline gives CDR1 SQVTM, CDR2 ANQGSEA. The CDR3 nucleotides read TGCAGCGCACTCCCCGGGACTAGCGCACCCGCCTACGAGCAGTACTTC. Translated: CSALPGTSAPAYEQYF.

The chain is built from TRBV5-6 and TRBJ2-2; 7 bases are a match to TRBD1. Trimming took 4 bases from V and 0 from J; bases not matched to a gene: 6. The CDR3 consists of 16 residues. CDR1 and CDR2 from the germline V gene are SGHDT and YYEEEE. This chain's CDR3 is CASSRRQGANTGELFF. The CDR3 DNA reads TGTGCCAGCAGCCGCAGACAGGGCGCGAACACCGGGGAGCTGTTTTTT.

The V call is TRBV2, the J call TRBJ2-1; the D gene is possibly TRBD2 (6 bases). Trimming removed 7 bases from V and 9 bases from J, with 19 bases in between. Per the germline V gene, CDR1 is SNHLY and CDR2 is FYNNEI. The CDR3 totals 14 residues. CDR3 in amino acids: CASTEFRDSGEQFF. CDR3 in DNA: TGTGCCAGCACCGAATTTAGGGACTCCGGTGAGCAGTTCTTC. Full variable domain (rest looked up from reference TRBV2 and TRBJ2-1): EPEVTQTPSHQVTQMGQEVILRCVPISNHLYFYWYRQILGQKVEFLVSFYNNEISEKSEIFDDQFSVERPDGSNFTLKIRSTKLEDSAMYFCASTEFRDSGEQFFGPGTRLTVL.